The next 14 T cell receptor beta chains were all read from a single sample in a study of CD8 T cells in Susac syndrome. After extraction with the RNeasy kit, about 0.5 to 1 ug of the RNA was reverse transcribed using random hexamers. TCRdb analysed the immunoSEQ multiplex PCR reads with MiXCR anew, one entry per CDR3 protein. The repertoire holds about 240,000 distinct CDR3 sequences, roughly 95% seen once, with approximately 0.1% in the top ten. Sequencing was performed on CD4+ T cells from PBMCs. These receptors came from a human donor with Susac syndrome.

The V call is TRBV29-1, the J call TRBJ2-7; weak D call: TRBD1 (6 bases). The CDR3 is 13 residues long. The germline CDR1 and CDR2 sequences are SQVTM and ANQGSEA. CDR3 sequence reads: CSGTRGHNGEQYF. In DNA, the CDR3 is TGCTCTGGGACCAGGGGACACAACGGCGAGCAGTACTTC.

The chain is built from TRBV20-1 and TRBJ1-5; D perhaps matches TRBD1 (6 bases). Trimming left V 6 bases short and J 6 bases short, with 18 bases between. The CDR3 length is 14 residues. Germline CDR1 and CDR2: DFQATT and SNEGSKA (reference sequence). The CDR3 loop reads CSALRGPSGQPQHF. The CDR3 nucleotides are TGCAGTGCCCTACGGGGGCCCTCCGGTCAGCCCCAGCATTTT.

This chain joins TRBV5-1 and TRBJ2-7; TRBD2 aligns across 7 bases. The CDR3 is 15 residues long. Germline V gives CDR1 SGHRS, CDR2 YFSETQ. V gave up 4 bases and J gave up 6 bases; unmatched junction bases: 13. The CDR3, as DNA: TGCGCCAGCAGCCCGAACCGGGACTATAGTCCCGAGCAGTACTTC. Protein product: CASSPNRDYSPEQYF.

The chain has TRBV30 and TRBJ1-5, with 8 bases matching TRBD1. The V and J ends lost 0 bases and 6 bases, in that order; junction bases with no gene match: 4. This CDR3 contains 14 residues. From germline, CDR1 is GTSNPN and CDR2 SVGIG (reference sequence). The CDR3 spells CAWSVLTGGQPQHF. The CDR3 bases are TGTGCCTGGAGTGTGTTAACAGGGGGTCAGCCCCAGCATTTT.

CDR3 coding DNA: TGCGCCAGCGGAGGCTTGAACACTGAAGCTTTCTTT. Translated: CASGGLNTEAFF. V usage is TRBV5-1 and J usage is TRBJ1-1; no definite D call. Trimming took off 7 bases at V and 0 bases at J, with 7 bases between the two ends. Germline assignment: CDR1 SGHRS and CDR2 YFSETQ. The CDR3 covers 12 residues. Combining the CDR3 with reference TRBV5-1 and TRBJ1-1 gives the whole variable domain KAGVTQTPRYLIKTRGQQVTLSCSPISGHRSVSWYQQTPGQGLQFLFEYFSETQRNKGNFPGRFSGRQFSNSRSEMNVSTLELGDSALYLCASGGLNTEAFFGQGTRLTVV.

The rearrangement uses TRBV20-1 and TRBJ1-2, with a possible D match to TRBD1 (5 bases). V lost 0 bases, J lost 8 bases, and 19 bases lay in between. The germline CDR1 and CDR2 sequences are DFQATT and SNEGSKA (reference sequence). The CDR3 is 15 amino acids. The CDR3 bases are TGCAGTGCTAGAGACGGATCGGGCAGGGTTGGAGGCTACACCTTC. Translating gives CSARDGSGRVGGYTF.

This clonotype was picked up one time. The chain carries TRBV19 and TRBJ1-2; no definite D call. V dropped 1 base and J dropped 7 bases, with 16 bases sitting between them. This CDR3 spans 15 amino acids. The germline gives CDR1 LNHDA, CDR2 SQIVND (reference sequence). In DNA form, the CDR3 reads TGTGCCAGTAGTATAGCCGACGGTATGTCGGGTGGCTACACCTTC. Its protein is CASSIADGMSGGYTF.

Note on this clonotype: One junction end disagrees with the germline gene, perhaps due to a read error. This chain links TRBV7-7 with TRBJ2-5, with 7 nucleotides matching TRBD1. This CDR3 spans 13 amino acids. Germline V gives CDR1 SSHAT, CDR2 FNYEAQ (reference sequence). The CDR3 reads CASTPDRQETQYF. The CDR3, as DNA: TGTGCTAGCACCCCGGACAGGCAAGAGACCCAGTACTTC.

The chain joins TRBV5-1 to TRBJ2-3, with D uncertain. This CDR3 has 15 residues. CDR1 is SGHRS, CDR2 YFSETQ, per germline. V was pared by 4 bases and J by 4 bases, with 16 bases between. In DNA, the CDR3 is TGCGCCAGCAGCCGGGCGGCAGGTGTGGCAGATACGCAGTATTTT. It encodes CASSRAAGVADTQYF.

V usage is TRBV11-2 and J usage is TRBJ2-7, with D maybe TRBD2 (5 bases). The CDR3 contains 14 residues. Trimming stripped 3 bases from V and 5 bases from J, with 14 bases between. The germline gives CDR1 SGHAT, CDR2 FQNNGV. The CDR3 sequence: CASSLRERSNEQYF. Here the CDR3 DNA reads TGTGCCAGCAGCTTGAGGGAAAGATCGAACGAGCAGTACTTC.

CDR3 sequence: CSVSGQRNTEAFF. CDR3 bases: TGCAGCGTTTCGGGACAGAGAAACACTGAAGCTTTCTTT. The chain carries TRBV29-1 and TRBJ1-1; 7 nucleotides agree with TRBD1. CDR1 is SQVTM and CDR2 is ANQGSEA in the germline V gene. V lost 5 bases and J lost 2; bases outside the gene matches: 5. CDR3 length: 13 residues.

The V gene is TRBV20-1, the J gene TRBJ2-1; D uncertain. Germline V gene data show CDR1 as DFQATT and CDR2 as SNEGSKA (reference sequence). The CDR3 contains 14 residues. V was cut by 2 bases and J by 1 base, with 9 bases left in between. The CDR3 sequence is CSARFRESYNEQFF. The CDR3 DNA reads TGCAGTGCTAGATTTAGGGAATCCTACAATGAGCAGTTCTTC.

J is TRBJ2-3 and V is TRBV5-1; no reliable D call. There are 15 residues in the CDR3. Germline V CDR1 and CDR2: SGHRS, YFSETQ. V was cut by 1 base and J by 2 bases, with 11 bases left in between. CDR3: CASSLNNGDTDTQYF. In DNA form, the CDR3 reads TGCGCCAGCAGCTTGAATAACGGAGACACAGATACGCAGTATTTT.

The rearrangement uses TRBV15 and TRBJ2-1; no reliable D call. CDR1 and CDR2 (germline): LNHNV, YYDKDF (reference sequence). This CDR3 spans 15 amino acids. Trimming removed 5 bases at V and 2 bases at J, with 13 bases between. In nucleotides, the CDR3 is TGTGCCACCAGCCCTCGTCGAAGTGCCTACAATGAGCAGTTCTTC. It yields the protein CATSPRRSAYNEQFF.